The rows below give T cell receptor beta chains drawn from one sample of a study of shared clonotypes between healthy human individuals. The repertoire was sequenced with immunoSEQ multiplex PCR; TCRdb's copy has only in-frame clones and lacks some. The sample lists 2 million to 2.5 million clones; approximately 94% were seen once. The sequenced sample was naive CD8+ T cells sorted from blood. The receptor source for this set is a young man in good health. Each CDR3 is given with its conserved first and last residue. The D gene is left open where the match is weak. Size is omitted from some rows. Given values are once, few, many or a class for expanded clones.

J | size | D | V | CDR3 | DNA
TRBJ2-2 | NA | NA | TRBV6-1 | CASSGITGELFF | TGTGCCAGCAGTGGCATCACCGGGGAGCTGTTTTTT
TRBJ2-7 | NA | NA | TRBV7-9 | CASSWVGGYEQYF | TGTGCCAGCAGCTGGGTCGGGGGTTACGAGCAGTACTTC
TRBJ2-3 | NA | NA | TRBV5-6 | CASSLGATDTQYF | TGTGCCAGCAGCTTGGGAGCAACAGATACGCAGTATTTT
TRBJ2-1 | NA | NA | TRBV28 | CASRGGYEQFF | TGTGCCAGCCGAGGGGGATATGAGCAGTTCTTC
TRBJ1-6 | NA | TRBD1 | TRBV30 | CAWSPSRTGTHNSPLHF | TGTGCCTGGAGTCCTTCTCGGACAGGGACCCATAATTCACCCCTCCACTTT
TRBJ2-2 | NA | TRBD2 | TRBV5-1 | CASRSAETSVTGELFF | TGCGCCAGCAGATCGGCGGAGACTAGCGTAACCGGGGAGCTGTTTTTT
TRBJ2-7 | NA | NA | TRBV27 | CASTSQGTEDEQYF | TGTGCCAGCACCTCCCAAGGGACTGAGGACGAGCAGTACTTC
TRBJ1-2 | NA | NA | TRBV29-1 | CSVATGLYGYTF | TGCAGCGTCGCCACAGGGCTCTATGGCTACACCTTC
TRBJ2-2 | few | NA | TRBV7-9 | CASSLGTGELFF | TGTGCCAGCAGCTTGGGCACCGGGGAGCTGTTTTTT
TRBJ2-3 | NA | TRBD2 | TRBV9 | CASSTSGTSGSYF | TGTGCCAGCAGCACCTCCGGGACTAGCGGGAGTTATTTT
TRBJ2-7 | NA | TRBD1 | TRBV29-1 | CSVLGQGYEQYF | TGCAGCGTCCTCGGACAGGGCTACGAGCAGTACTTC
TRBJ2-7 | few | TRBD2 | TRBV30 | CAWSFNQREGRYEQYF | TGTGCCTGGAGTTTCAACCAGCGGGAGGGCCGGTACGAGCAGTACTTC
TRBJ1-1 | NA | NA | TRBV6-5 | CASSYDLGLNTEAFF | TGTGCCAGCAGTTACGATCTGGGTTTGAACACTGAAGCTTTCTTT
TRBJ2-1 | NA | NA | TRBV7-9 | CASSLVLPANEQFF | TGTGCCAGCAGCTTGGTTCTCCCGGCCAATGAGCAGTTCTTC